This T cell receptor beta chain was captured in a study of blood T cell repertoires in COVID-19. Study-wide background: Specimens from acute and convalescent COVID-19 originated in the United States, Italy and Spain. PBMCs, B-cell-depleted T cells, or T cells were the source of the cDNA or gDNA that made up the material.

The CDR3 has 16 residues. The germline V gene encodes CDR1 LNHDA and CDR2 SQIVND (reference sequence). V dropped 6 bases and J dropped 3; count of bases not matched to a gene: 8. A Seattle source enrolled patients during active infection and followed them longitudinally. In the source study's methods: It was from reference gene primer amplification that nucleated cell counts were estimated. Produced via immunoSEQ multiplex PCR; TCRdb's table is partial and in-frame only. The DNA was the basis for D and trimming; V, J and clone size are from that table. The sample lists some 160,000 clones; more than 75% were seen once.

The V and J genes are TRBV19 and TRBJ1-4; 9 nucleotides align to TRBD1. The receptor comes from a woman aged 80 or over with COVID-19, enrolled during active disease. Sequencing was carried out using peripheral blood. In DNA form, the CDR3 reads TGTGCCAGTAGCTCCCCGGGACAGGGTCCTAATGAAAAACTGTTTTTT. Translating gives CASSSPGQGPNEKLFF.